Listed below are T cell receptor beta chains from one sample, sequenced in a study of T cell responses to AZD1222 COVID-19 vaccine. TCRdb keeps only in-frame clones here, not all; method: immunoSEQ multiplex PCR. This sample has around 100,000 clones, with about four fifths found just once. The sequencing here drew on peripheral blood, taken on day 0 of AZD1222 vaccination. These receptors all come from an adult in good health. The conserved cysteine and the conserved F or W are not part of the CDR3 here.

V gene	CDR3 protein
TRBV5-1	ASRNSFNYGYT
TRBV7-2	ASSWDWSSGNTIY
TRBV29-1	SVERGVVPGYGYT
TRBV5-4	ASSLPAGMNTEAF
TRBV15	ATSLNREGLYEQY
TRBV28	ASSFMQGGGNSPLH
TRBV18	ASSPAGNYPSEQY
TRBV6-2/TRBV6-3	ASSSVNGGDEQF
TRBV6-5	ASSSLQNYGYT
TRBV24-1	ATSDFDSNYGYT
TRBV19	ASRDTGYSNQPQH
TRBV5-1	ASSLGDSTGYGYT
TRBV9	ASSVDPGPKHRQF
TRBV5-1	ASRSSGQGAKDTEAF
TRBV18	ASSPRGQAMGTEAF
TRBV6-4	ASSQEWGTEAF
TRBV5-4	ASSRQGISYEQY
TRBV28	ASSGNNQPQH
TRBV4-3	ASSQESGQPQH
TRBV19	ASSRTRQETQY
TRBV9	ASSVRSSYNEQF
TRBV19	ASLPGGGANVLT
TRBV3-1/TRBV3-2	ASSQRQNSYEQY
TRBV5-1	ASSLARDRLGDTQY
TRBV9	ASSPGYNEQF
TRBV4-3	ASSPGASGPGATDTQY
TRBV7-9	ASSMTGVNEKLF
TRBV9	ASSVVSNTGELF
TRBV4-3	ASSQALAVPTTEAF
TRBV7-2	ASSRDSLEQY
TRBV18	ASSPDPARDEQF
TRBV12-3/TRBV12-4	ASSLALYREQF
TRBV1	TSSGTRRGLQETQY
TRBV2	ASSSRVIEKLF
TRBV24-1	ATSDALNQPQH
TRBV6-5	ASSYWGGGEVH
TRBV5-1	ASSLSAGSPNTGELF
TRBV6-2/TRBV6-3	ASSYGENEQY
TRBV30	AWSEGRINSPLH
TRBV5-8	ASSLAGHVYGYT
TRBV4-2	ASSQDNVGAFGNTIY
TRBV28	ASSFVGGASGYT
TRBV19	ASSVQGAIGMGEQY
TRBV25-1	ASSPTDRGQGAGQPQH
TRBV24-1	ATSDWGRGADGNEQF
TRBV2	ASSARTGARSYNEQF
TRBV19	ASSKGTGITNEKLF
TRBV11-3	ASSLDRGYRENTEAF
TRBV5-6	ASSLGVGTSAREQF
TRBV4-1	ASSLLTSGTNTGELF
TRBV5-1	ASSLGPVGGKTQETQY